These 3 T cell receptor beta chains share one sample of origin, sequenced in a study of T cells in Graves' hyperthyroidism and ophthalmopathy. Using RNA transcripts as the source, TCR beta CDR3 regions were amplified. TCR CDR3 underwent first-round RT-PCR with the HTBI primer set. TCRdb reprocessed the multiplex PCR reads via MiXCR and lists one record per CDR3 protein. The sample yields roughly 500,000 distinct CDR3 sequences, about 45% seen once. Sequencing was carried out using peripheral blood or thyroid tissue (not recorded which). Receptor source: an adult woman with Graves' disease, either hyperthyroidism or ophthalmopathy (not recorded which).

The chain links TRBV19 to TRBJ1-5; D uncertain. The CDR3 spans 14 residues. Trimming removed 5 bases from V and 2 bases from J, with 10 bases in between. Germline V gene sequence: CDR1 LNHDA, CDR2 SQIVND (reference sequence). In nucleotides, the CDR3 is TGTGCCAGTAGTCCCGGGGTCCGCAATCAGCCCCAGCATTTT. The encoded protein is CASSPGVRNQPQHF. The complete variable domain, with remaining parts taken from reference TRBV19 and TRBJ1-5, reads DGGITQSPKYLFRKEGQNVTLSCEQNLNHDAMYWYRQDPGQGLRLIYYSQIVNDFQKGDIAEGYSVSREKKESFPLTVTSAQKNPTAFYLCASSPGVRNQPQHFGDGTRLSIL.

The chain carries TRBV19 and TRBJ1-6; 7 bases line up with TRBD1. The V and J ends lost 5 bases and 6 bases, in that order; junction bases with no gene match: 4. Looked up from germline, CDR1 is LNHDA and CDR2 is SQIVND (reference sequence). The length of the CDR3 is 14 residues. The CDR3 is CASSLDRANSPLHF. CDR3 nucleotide sequence: TGTGCCAGTAGTCTCGACAGGGCTAATTCACCCCTCCACTTT.

To note about this clonotype: This likely comes from a read error, as the CDR3 has no conserved phenylalanine or tryptophan at its end. This chain's CDR3 is CASSRGNQGLSGANVLTL. Here the CDR3 DNA reads TGTGCCAGCAGCCGAGGCAACCAGGGACTGTCAGGGGCCAACGTCCTGACTCTC. V usage is TRBV7-8 and J usage is TRBJ2-6; a weak D match, TRBD2 (6 bases). The CDR3 consists of 18 residues. The germline V gene encodes CDR1 SGHVS and CDR2 FQNEAQ. V lost 5 bases, J lost 4 bases, and 21 bases lay in between.